These 8 T cell receptor beta chains share one sample of origin, sequenced in a study of shared clonotypes between healthy human individuals (TCRdb year 2020). Libraries were built with the immunoSEQ multiplex PCR assay. TCRdb's version of the immuneACCESS table is confined to in-frame rearrangements and falls short of the full clone set. An unresolved V gene accounts for under half of the shortfall where checked; the remainder is of unknown origin. Here the sample has about 1 million clones; about four fifths occur a single time. The ten largest make up approximately 0.5% of the sample. The material sequenced was memory CD4+ T cells from PBMCs. The cell subset or site label, as the study defines it: CD45RA-negative fraction. These receptor sequences come from a man between 18 and 35 years old in good health. Some clones in this sample may be carry-over from other donors' samples.

The chain joins TRBV9 to TRBJ2-5, with D possibly TRBD2 on 7 matching bases. Trimming stripped 0 bases from V and 5 bases from J, with 17 bases between. This CDR3 is 16 amino acids long. Germline V gene data show CDR1 as SGDLS and CDR2 as YYNGEE. CDR3 residues: CASSVAPGGSTETQYF. The CDR3 DNA sequence: TGTGCCAGCAGCGTAGCTCCGGGGGGCTCGACGGAGACCCAGTACTTC.

V gene TRBV5-1 combines with J gene TRBJ1-4; 12 nucleotides match TRBD1. Germline CDR1 reads SGHRS; CDR2 reads YFSETQ. The ends lost 7 bases at V and 8 bases at J; junction bases unmatched: 9. CDR3 length: 15 residues. CDR3 coding DNA: TGCGCCAGCGGGCTACGAGGGACAGGGGGCGAAAAACTGTTTTTT. Translation: CASGLRGTGGEKLFF. Filled out from reference TRBV5-1 and TRBJ1-4, the complete variable domain reads KAGVTQTPRYLIKTRGQQVTLSCSPISGHRSVSWYQQTPGQGLQFLFEYFSETQRNKGNFPGRFSGRQFSNSRSEMNVSTLELGDSALYLCASGLRGTGGEKLFFGSGTQLSVL.

This chain links TRBV27 with TRBJ2-2; D may correspond to TRBD1 or TRBD2 (5 bases each). From germline, CDR1 is MNHEY and CDR2 SMNVEV (reference sequence). Between the trimmed V and J ends, which lost 3 bases and 3 bases, there was a span of 17 bases. The CDR3 covers 17 residues. In DNA form, the CDR3 reads TGTGCCAGCAGTTTTAAAGTGAGGGGCGGAGACACCGGGGAGCTGTTTTTT. It yields the protein CASSFKVRGGDTGELFF.

The chain is built from TRBV5-1 and TRBJ2-7, with TRBD2 matching 7 bases. Germline trimming cut 3 bases from V and 6 bases from J; bases unmatched to any gene: 9. Germline lookup yields CDR1 SGHRS and CDR2 YFSETQ. This CDR3 is built from 14 residues. The CDR3 loop reads CASSWGGPLLEQYF. CDR3 DNA sequence: TGCGCCAGCAGCTGGGGAGGGCCCCTTCTCGAGCAGTACTTC.

The V and J genes are TRBV14 and TRBJ2-2; a weak D match, TRBD1 (5 bases). CDR1 and CDR2 (germline): SGHDN, FVKESK. V was shortened by 2 bases and J by 4 bases, with 11 bases between the two germline ends. This CDR3 is 15 amino acids long. CDR3 DNA: TGTGCCAGCAGCCAAACCAGGGTCAGCACCGGGGAGCTGTTTTTT. This sequence encodes CASSQTRVSTGELFF.

This clone was picked up many times. Other DNA sequences within the sample encode an identical CDR3. This sequence joins TRBV7-2 and TRBJ2-7; TRBD2 agrees at 9 bases. The germline V gene encodes CDR1 SGHTA and CDR2 FQGNSA. The CDR3 runs to 15 residues. V shed 4 bases, J shed 1 base, and the junction held 5 bases outside the gene matches. The CDR3 DNA reads TGTGCCAGCAGCTCCTCGAGCGGGAGGTCCTACGAGCAGTACTTC. Translating gives CASSSSSGRSYEQYF.

The chain has TRBV4-1 and TRBJ2-2, with 7 bases fitting TRBD1. V lost 2 bases, J lost 3 bases, and 12 bases stayed unmatched. The CDR3 spans 18 residues. The V gene's germline CDR1 is MGHRA and CDR2 YSYEKL. In nucleotides, the CDR3 is TGCGCCAGCAGCCAACCCTGGGTGAAGGGGGCCTACACCGGGGAGCTGTTTTTT. This sequence encodes CASSQPWVKGAYTGELFF.

In this sample, this clone turned up a few times. The chain is built from TRBV11-2 and TRBJ2-7; TRBD1 is a possible D gene (6 bases). Trimming pared 4 bases from V and 4 bases from J, leaving 17 bases between. This CDR3 is 15 amino acids long. Germline V lookup: CDR1 SGHAT, CDR2 FQNNGV. The DNA of the CDR3 is TGTGCCAGCAGCTCCCTTACAGGGAAAAGTTACGAGCAGTACTTC. Its protein is CASSSLTGKSYEQYF. Full variable domain (remainder filled in from reference TRBV11-2 and TRBJ2-7): EAGVAQSPRYKIIEKRQSVAFWCNPISGHATLYWYQQILGQGPKLLIQFQNNGVVDDSQLPKDRFSAERLKGVDSTLKIQPAKLEDSAVYLCASSSLTGKSYEQYFGPGTRLTVT.